What follows are 3 T cell receptor beta chains derived from one specimen sequenced in a study of blood T cell repertoires in COVID-19 (dated by TCRdb to the early 2020s). Library preparation employed the immunoSEQ multiplex PCR assay. TCRdb carries this immuneACCESS record with in-frame sequences only. Its versions omit some clonotypes, under half of them owing to an unresolved V gene in the studies checked, with the rest unexplained. The sample table contains some 150,000 clones; only one count was recorded for approximately 85% of them. The ten largest clones represent about 8% of the sample. Sequenced material: peripheral blood. The source of these receptors is a man in his forties or fifties who had recovered from COVID-19.

The gene calls are TRBV5-1 and TRBJ2-2; D remains unclear. CDR3 size: 13 residues. V lost 4 bases, J lost 5 bases, and 9 bases lay in between. CDR1 SGHRS and CDR2 YFSETQ come from the germline V gene. The CDR3 coding sequence is TGCGCCAGCAGCGCGACGGGTACCGGGGAGCTGTTTTTT. Translated: CASSATGTGELFF.

The genes are TRBV2 and TRBJ2-5; 7 nucleotides match TRBD2. Germline V gene lookup returns CDR1 SNHLY and CDR2 FYNNEI. J lost 4 bases, V lost 6 bases, and 5 bases had no gene match. The CDR3 has 13 residues. CDR3 residues: CASRASGGETQYF. The CDR3 coding sequence is TGTGCCAGCAGGGCTAGCGGAGGAGAGACCCAGTACTTC. The entire variable domain, with the rest obtained from reference TRBV2 and TRBJ2-5, is as follows: EPEVTQTPSHQVTQMGQEVILRCVPISNHLYFYWYRQILGQKVEFLVSFYNNEISEKSEIFDDQFSVERPDGSNFTLKIRSTKLEDSAMYFCASRASGGETQYFGPGTRLLVL.

The rearrangement links TRBV5-4 to TRBJ2-2; no firm D call. The CDR3 covers 12 residues. Germline CDR1 is SGHNT and CDR2 is YYREEE (reference sequence). V was shortened by 2 bases and J by 6 bases, with 5 bases between the two germline ends. CDR3 residues: CASSLPAGELFF. CDR3 nucleotides: TGTGCCAGCAGCTTACCAGCCGGGGAGCTGTTTTTT.